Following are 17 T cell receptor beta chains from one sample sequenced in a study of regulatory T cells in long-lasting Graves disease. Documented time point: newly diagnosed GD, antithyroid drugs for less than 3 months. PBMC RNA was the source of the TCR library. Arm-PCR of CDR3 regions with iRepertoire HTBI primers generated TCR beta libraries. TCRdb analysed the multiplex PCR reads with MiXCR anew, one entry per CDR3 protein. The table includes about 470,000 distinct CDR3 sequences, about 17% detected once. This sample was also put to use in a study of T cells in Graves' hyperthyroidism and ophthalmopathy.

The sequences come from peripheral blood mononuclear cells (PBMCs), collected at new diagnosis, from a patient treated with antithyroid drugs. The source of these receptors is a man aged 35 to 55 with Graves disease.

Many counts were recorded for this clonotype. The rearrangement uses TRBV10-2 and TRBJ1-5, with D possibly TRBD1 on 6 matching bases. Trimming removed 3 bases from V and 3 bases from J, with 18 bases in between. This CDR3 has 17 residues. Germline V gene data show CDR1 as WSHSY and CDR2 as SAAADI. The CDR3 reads CASSEGSLGAFNQPQHF. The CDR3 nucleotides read TGCGCCAGCAGTGAAGGGTCCTTGGGGGCTTTCAATCAGCCCCAGCATTTT.

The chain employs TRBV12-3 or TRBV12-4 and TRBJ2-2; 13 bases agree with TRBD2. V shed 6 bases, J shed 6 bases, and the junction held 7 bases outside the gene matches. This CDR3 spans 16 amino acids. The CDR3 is CASSLHTSGRAGELFF. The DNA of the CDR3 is TGTGCCAGCAGCCTCCACACTAGCGGGAGGGCCGGGGAGCTGTTTTTT.

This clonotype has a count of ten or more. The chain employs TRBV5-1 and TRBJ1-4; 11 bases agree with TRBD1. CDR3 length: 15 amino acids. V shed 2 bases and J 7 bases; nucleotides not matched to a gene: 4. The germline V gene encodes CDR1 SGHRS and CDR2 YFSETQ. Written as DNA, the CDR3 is TGCGCCAGCAGCTTCTCCGGGACAGGGGGTGAAAAACTGTTTTTT. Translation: CASSFSGTGGEKLFF. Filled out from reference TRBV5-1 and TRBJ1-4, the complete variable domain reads KAGVTQTPRYLIKTRGQQVTLSCSPISGHRSVSWYQQTPGQGLQFLFEYFSETQRNKGNFPGRFSGRQFSNSRSEMNVSTLELGDSALYLCASSFSGTGGEKLFFGSGTQLSVL.

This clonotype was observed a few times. The CDR3 DNA is TGTGCCAGCAGTCTGAGGAGGGGGGGGAATGAGCAGTTCTTC. As protein: CASSLRRGGNEQFF. The chain joins TRBV25-1 to TRBJ2-1, with a weak D call TRBD2 (7 bases). Trimming removed 5 bases at V and 7 bases at J, with 15 bases between. Germline V gene data show CDR1 as MGHDK and CDR2 as SYGVNS. The CDR3 runs to 14 residues.

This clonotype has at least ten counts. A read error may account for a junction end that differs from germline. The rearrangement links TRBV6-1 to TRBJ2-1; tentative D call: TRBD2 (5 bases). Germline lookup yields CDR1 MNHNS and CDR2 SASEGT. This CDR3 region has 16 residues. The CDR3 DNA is TGTGCCAGCAGACCCCTTGCTAGCATCTCCCACAATGAGCAGTTCTTC. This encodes CASRPLASISHNEQFF.

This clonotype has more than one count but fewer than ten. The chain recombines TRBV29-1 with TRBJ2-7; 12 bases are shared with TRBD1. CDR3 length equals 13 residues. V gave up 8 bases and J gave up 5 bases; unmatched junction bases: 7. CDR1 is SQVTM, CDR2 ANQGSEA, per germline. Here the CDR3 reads CSYGTGGSHEQYF. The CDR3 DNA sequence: TGCAGCTATGGGACAGGGGGCTCTCACGAGCAGTACTTC.

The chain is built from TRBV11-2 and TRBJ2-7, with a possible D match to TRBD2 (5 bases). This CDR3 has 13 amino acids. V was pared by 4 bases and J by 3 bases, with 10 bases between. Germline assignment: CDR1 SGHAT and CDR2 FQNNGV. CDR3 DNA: TGTGCCAGCAGCTACACCGAGGGCTACGAGCAGTACTTC. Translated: CASSYTEGYEQYF.

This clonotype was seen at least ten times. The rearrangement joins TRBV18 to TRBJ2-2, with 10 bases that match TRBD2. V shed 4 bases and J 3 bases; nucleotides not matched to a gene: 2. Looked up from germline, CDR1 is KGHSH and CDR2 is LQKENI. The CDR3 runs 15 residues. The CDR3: CASSRTSGDTGELFF. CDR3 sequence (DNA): TGTGCCAGCTCACGGACTAGCGGAGACACCGGGGAGCTGTTTTTT. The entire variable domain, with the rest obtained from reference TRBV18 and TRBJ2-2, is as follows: NAGVMQNPRHLVRRRGQEARLRCSPMKGHSHVYWYRQLPEEGLKFMVYLQKENIIDESGMPKERFSAEFPKEGPSILRIQQVVRGDSAAYFCASSRTSGDTGELFFGEGSRLTVL.

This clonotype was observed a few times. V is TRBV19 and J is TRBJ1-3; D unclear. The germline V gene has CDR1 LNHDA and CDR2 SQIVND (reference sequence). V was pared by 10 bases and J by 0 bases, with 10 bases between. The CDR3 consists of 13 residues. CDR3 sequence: CATPDSSGNTIYF. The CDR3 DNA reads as TGTGCCACCCCAGACTCCTCTGGAAACACCATATATTTT.

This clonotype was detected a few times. The CDR3 loop is CASSKVGSGSNQPQHF. Written as DNA, the CDR3 is TGTGCCAGCAGCAAAGTCGGGTCAGGGAGCAATCAGCCCCAGCATTTT. This rearrangement joins TRBV7-9 to TRBJ1-5; D perhaps matches TRBD1 (5 bases). This CDR3 comprises 16 residues. The germline CDR1 and CDR2 sequences are SEHNR and FQNEAQ (reference sequence). V lost 5 bases and J 1 base, leaving 15 bases between the germline ends.

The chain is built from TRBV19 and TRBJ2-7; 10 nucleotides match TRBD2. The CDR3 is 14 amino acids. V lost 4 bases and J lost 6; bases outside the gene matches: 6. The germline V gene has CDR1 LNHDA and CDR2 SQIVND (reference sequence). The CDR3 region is CASSTRLAGVEQYF. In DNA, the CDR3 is TGTGCCAGTAGTACCCGGCTAGCGGGAGTCGAGCAGTACTTC.

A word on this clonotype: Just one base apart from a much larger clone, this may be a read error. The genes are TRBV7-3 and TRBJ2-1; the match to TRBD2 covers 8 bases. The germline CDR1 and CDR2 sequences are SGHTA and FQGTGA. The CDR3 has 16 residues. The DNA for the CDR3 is TGTGCCGGCAGCTTAAACGCCGGGACTAGCTACAATGAGCAGTTCTTC. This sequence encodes CAGSLNAGTSYNEQFF.

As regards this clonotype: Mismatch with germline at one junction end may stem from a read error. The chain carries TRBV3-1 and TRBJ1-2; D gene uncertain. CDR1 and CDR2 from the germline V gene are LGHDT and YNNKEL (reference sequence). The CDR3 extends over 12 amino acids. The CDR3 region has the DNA TGTGCCAGCAGCCAAAGTTCAAATGGCTACTCCTTC. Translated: CASSQSSNGYSF.

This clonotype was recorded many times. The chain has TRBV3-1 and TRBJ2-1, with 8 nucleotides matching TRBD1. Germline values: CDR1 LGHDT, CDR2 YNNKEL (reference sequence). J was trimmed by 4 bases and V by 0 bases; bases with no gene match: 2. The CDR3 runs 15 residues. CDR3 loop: CASSQETGGYNEQFF. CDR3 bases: TGTGCCAGCAGCCAAGAAACAGGGGGATACAATGAGCAGTTCTTC.

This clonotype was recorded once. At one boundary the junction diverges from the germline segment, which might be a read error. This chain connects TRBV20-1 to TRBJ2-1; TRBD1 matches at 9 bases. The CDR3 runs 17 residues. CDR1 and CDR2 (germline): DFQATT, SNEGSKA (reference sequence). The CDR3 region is CSARNFRTGTGWSEQLF. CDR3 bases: TGCAGTGCTAGAAACTTTCGAACGGGGACAGGGTGGTCTGAGCAGCTCTTC.

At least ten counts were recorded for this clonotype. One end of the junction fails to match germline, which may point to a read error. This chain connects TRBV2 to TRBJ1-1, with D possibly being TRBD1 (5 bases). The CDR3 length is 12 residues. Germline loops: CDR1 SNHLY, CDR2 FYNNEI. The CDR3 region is CASSENDRFFPF. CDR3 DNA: TGTGCCAGCAGTGAAAATGACAGATTTTTTCCATTT.

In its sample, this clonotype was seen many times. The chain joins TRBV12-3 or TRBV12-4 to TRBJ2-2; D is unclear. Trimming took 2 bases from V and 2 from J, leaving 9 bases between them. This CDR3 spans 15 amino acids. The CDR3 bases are TGTGCCAGCAGTTTACTGGCGGATAACACCGGGGAGCTGTTTTTT. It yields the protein CASSLLADNTGELFF.